Listed below are T cell receptor beta chains from one sample, sequenced in a study of Graves' ophthalmopathy and Graves' hyperthyroidism. TCRdb recomputed calls from the multiplex PCR reads with MiXCR, one row per CDR3 protein. In the table there are about 1.1 million distinct CDR3 sequences, roughly 35% of which are singletons. The sequenced sample was peripheral blood or thyroid tissue (not recorded which). These receptors came from an adult man with Graves' hyperthyroidism. CDR3s include the opening cysteine and the closing phenylalanine or tryptophan. D genes are given only for firm matches. Not every row has a clone size; where given, it reads once, few, many or a size class.

d_gene | j_gene | abundance | v_gene | CDR3nt | CDR3aa
TRBD1 | TRBJ2-6 | . | TRBV10-3 | TGTGCCATCAGTGAGCAGACAGGGGTGACTATATCTGGGGCCAACGTCCTGACTTTC | CAISEQTGVTISGANVLTF
. | TRBJ2-7 | many | TRBV7-9 | TGTGCCAGTAGACGAACAGGGTCCTACGAGCAGTACTTC | CASRRTGSYEQYF
. | TRBJ2-3 | few | TRBV9 | TGTGCCAGCAGCGTAGTGGCAGATACGCAGTATTTT | CASSVVADTQYF
. | TRBJ2-5 | few | TRBV20-1 | TGCAGTGCTAGCACAGGGAAAGAGACCCAGTACTTC | CSASTGKETQYF
. | TRBJ2-7 | . | TRBV13 | TGTGCCAGCAGCCGAGGGGGGGAACCGGGCCGAGTGCGAGAGCAGTACTTC | CASSRGGEPGRVREQYF
TRBD1 | TRBJ1-4 | . | TRBV29-1 | TGCAGCAGTCGAACAGGGGGCTGGGCAACTAATGAAAAACTGTTTTTT | CSSRTGGWATNEKLFF
. | TRBJ1-1 | . | TRBV9 | TGTGCCAGCAGCGTGGGACGGCGAAACACTGAAGCTTTCTTT | CASSVGRRNTEAFF
TRBD1 | TRBJ2-2 | . | TRBV5-1 | TGCGCCAGCAGCACGGGACAGGGAGAGCTGTTTTTT | CASSTGQGELFF
TRBD2 | TRBJ2-7 | many | TRBV5-1 | TGCGCCAGCAAAGGAAGCGGGAGTTCCCACGAGCAGTACTTC | CASKGSGSSHEQYF
TRBD1 | TRBJ2-5 | few | TRBV19 | TGTGCCAGTAGCAAAGGGACAGGAACTCACCAAGAGACCCAGTACTTC | CASSKGTGTHQETQYF
TRBD1 | TRBJ1-2 | . | TRBV29-1 | TGCAGCGTTGGCCGCAGGGGGCATGGCTACACCTTC | CSVGRRGHGYTF
. | TRBJ2-1 | once | TRBV7-9 | TGTGCCAGCAGCTTATCCGCGGAGGAGTTCTTC | CASSLSAEEFF
. | TRBJ1-1 | . | TRBV6-5 | TGTGCCAGCAGTTACTCAGGGTTAGCGGTGTCCGACACTGAAGCTTTCTTT | CASSYSGLAVSDTEAFF
TRBD1 | TRBJ1-5 | . | TRBV10-3 | TGTGCCAGGACAGCCCACGGGGACAGGGGATTGTTGGCCGGTCAGCCCCAGCATTTT | CARTAHGDRGLLAGQPQHF
TRBD1 | TRBJ2-5 | many | TRBV7-8 | TGTGCCAGCAGCTCTGGGACAGGGATGGAGACCCAGTACTTC | CASSSGTGMETQYF
. | TRBJ2-7 | many | TRBV20-1 | TGCAGTGCTAGAGTCCGGGACATACCCTACGAGCAGTACTTC | CSARVRDIPYEQYF
. | TRBJ1-6 | few | TRBV12-3/TRBV12-4 | TGTGCCAGCAGTGGGGACGGGAGCTCCTATAATTCACCCCTCCACTTT | CASSGDGSSYNSPLHF